This entry lists 32 T cell receptor beta chains sequenced from one sample in a study of T cells in Graves' hyperthyroidism and ophthalmopathy. Researchers took RNA transcripts and amplified the TCR beta CDR3 regions from them. A set of HTBI primers served as the primers for a first-round RT-PCR of the TCR CDR3. TCRdb re-called the multiplex PCR reads with MiXCR, one entry per CDR3 protein. The sample consists of hundreds of thousands of distinct CDR3 sequences, roughly 37% of them appearing once. Sequencing input: blood. The receptors come from a man aged 18 to 29 with Graves' hyperthyroidism.

J is TRBJ1-2 and V is TRBV29-1; TRBD1 matches 7 bases. The J segment lost 4 bases and the V segment lost 8 bases, leaving 13 bases of the junction unmatched. The CDR3 is 14 amino acids. In germline, CDR1 is SQVTM, CDR2 ANQGSEA. The CDR3 coding sequence is TGCAGCTTGGGGGACAGCCCCTATACCTATGGCTACACCTTC. Translation gives CSLGDSPYTYGYTF. Using reference TRBV29-1 and TRBJ1-2 for the parts outside the CDR3, the full variable domain is SAVISQKPSRDICQRGTSLTIQCQVDSQVTMMFWYRQQPGQSLTLIATANQGSEATYESGFVIDKFPISRPNLTFSTLTVSNMSPEDSSIYLCSLGDSPYTYGYTFGSGTRLTVV.

The V call is TRBV19, the J call TRBJ1-2; D ambiguous. The CDR3 is made up of 13 amino acids. The V gene lost 5 bases and the J gene lost 6 bases, with 13 bases spanning the gap. Per the germline V gene, CDR1 is LNHDA and CDR2 is SQIVND (reference sequence). CDR3 residues: CASSRGEVDGYTF. CDR3 nucleotides: TGTGCCAGTAGTCGTGGGGAAGTTGATGGCTACACCTTC. The full variable domain, its missing parts supplied by reference TRBV19 and TRBJ1-2, is DGGITQSPKYLFRKEGQNVTLSCEQNLNHDAMYWYRQDPGQGLRLIYYSQIVNDFQKGDIAEGYSVSREKKESFPLTVTSAQKNPTAFYLCASSRGEVDGYTFGSGTRLTVV.

There are many counts of this clonotype. The rearrangement links TRBV7-3 to TRBJ1-1; no firm D call. Between the trimmed V and J ends, which lost 1 base and 7 bases, there was a span of 10 bases. There are 13 residues in the CDR3. Germline CDR1 and CDR2: SGHTA and FQGTGA. In DNA form, the CDR3 reads TGTGCCAGCAGCTTAATCGGGGATGGTGAAGCTTTCTTT. This translates into CASSLIGDGEAFF.

The chain joins TRBV7-2 to TRBJ1-2; 7 nucleotides agree with TRBD1. Germline-derived CDR1 and CDR2 are SGHTA and FQGNSA. The trim removed 4 bases at V and 1 base at J, leaving 9 bases unmatched. The CDR3 runs 16 residues. DNA of the CDR3: TGTGCCAGCAGCTCCCTAAGGACAGGCGATAACTATGGCTACACCTTC. As protein: CASSSLRTGDNYGYTF.

Details on this clonotype: At one boundary the junction diverges from the germline segment, which might be a read error. The chain recombines TRBV9 with TRBJ2-5; TRBD1 might be the D (5 bases). The CDR3 has 15 amino acids. Germline loops: CDR1 SGDLS, CDR2 YYNGEE. The CDR3, as DNA: TGCGCCAGCAGCCTACACACAGGCCTACAAGAGACCCAGTACTTC. Its translation is CASSLHTGLQETQYF.

This clonotype was counted ten times or more. This chain links TRBV2 with TRBJ1-1; the D is unclear. The germline V gene has CDR1 SNHLY and CDR2 FYNNEI. This CDR3 spans 12 amino acids. Trimming took off 8 bases at V and 1 base at J, with 8 bases between the two ends. This chain's CDR3 is CASVQTNTEAFF. The CDR3, as DNA: TGTGCCAGCGTACAGACGAACACTGAAGCTTTCTTT.

This clonotype was picked up many times. One end of the junction varies from germline; a read error may be responsible. This chain joins TRBV4-3 and TRBJ2-6; maybe TRBD2 (5 bases). The CDR3 length is 15 residues. Germline CDR1 and CDR2: LGHNA and YSLEER. CDR3 protein: CASSQEGAGANVLTF. The CDR3 region has the DNA TGTGCCAGCAGCCAAGAGGGTGCTGGGGCCAACGTCCTGACTTTC.

The CDR3 region has the DNA TGTGCCAGTAGGGATATCTATGGCTACACCTTC. Amino acid sequence: CASRDIYGYTF. The chain recombines TRBV19 with TRBJ1-2; D is uncertain. Germline-derived CDR1 and CDR2 are LNHDA and SQIVND (reference sequence). Trimming took 6 bases from V and 4 from J, leaving 6 bases between them. The CDR3 has 11 residues.

The V gene is TRBV5-8, the J gene TRBJ1-1; TRBD1 might be the D (6 bases). Trimming stripped 4 bases from V and 0 bases from J, with 16 bases between. CDR1 and CDR2 from the germline V gene are SGHTS and YDEGEE. The CDR3 sequence is 16 residues long. The CDR3 protein is CASSLRFGQLNTEAFF. In DNA, the CDR3 is TGTGCCAGCAGCCTGAGATTTGGACAGCTGAACACTGAAGCTTTCTTT.

This clonotype was counted between two and nine times. The V and J genes are TRBV29-1 and TRBJ2-3; 7 bases match TRBD1. Trimming removed 8 bases from V and 0 bases from J; junction bases left unmatched: 11. This CDR3 is 15 amino acids long. Germline assignment: CDR1 SQVTM and CDR2 ANQGSEA. The CDR3 region is CSSSPGQISTDTQYF. The CDR3 coding sequence is TGCAGCTCCTCTCCGGGACAGATTAGCACAGATACGCAGTATTTT.

In the case of this clonotype: Its ends do not fully match the called genes, so a read error is possible. The chain combines TRBV5-1 with TRBJ2-7; possibly TRBD2 for D (5 bases). CDR1 SGHRS and CDR2 YFSETQ come from the germline V gene. The CDR3 totals 15 residues. CDR3 nucleotide sequence: TGCGCCAGCAGCTTGGGGGCAGGCGGCACCGGGGAGCTGTACTTC. Translating gives CASSLGAGGTGELYF.

This clonotype has a handful of counts. The chain carries TRBV19 and TRBJ1-5; D is undetermined. The CDR3 runs to 14 residues. V lost 6 bases and J 3 bases, leaving 12 bases between the germline ends. Germline values: CDR1 LNHDA, CDR2 SQIVND (reference sequence). The chain's CDR3 is CASSWEETNQPQHF. The DNA of the CDR3 is TGTGCCAGTAGCTGGGAAGAGACCAATCAGCCCCAGCATTTT.

The chain recombines TRBV5-4 with TRBJ1-3; TRBD1 aligns across 9 bases. The junction had 4 bases not matched to a gene; V was cut back by 4 bases and J by 8 bases. This CDR3 spans 13 amino acids. Germline CDR1 reads SGHNT; CDR2 reads YYREEE (reference sequence). The CDR3 protein is CASSLRDRDTIYF. The CDR3 region has the DNA TGTGCCAGCAGCCTCCGGGACAGGGACACCATATATTTT.

The V call is TRBV19, the J call TRBJ1-3; TRBD1 is a possible D gene (5 bases). Germline V gene sequence: CDR1 LNHDA, CDR2 SQIVND (reference sequence). Trimming cost V 1 base and J 0 bases, with 10 bases left between them. CDR3 length: 16 amino acids. The CDR3 spells CASSIGQGASGNTIYF. The CDR3 DNA follows: TGTGCCAGTAGTATAGGCCAGGGCGCCTCTGGAAACACCATATATTTT.

In its sample, this clonotype was seen a few times. This sequence joins TRBV5-1 and TRBJ1-4, with 9 bases aligning to TRBD1. This CDR3 is built from 14 residues. V shed 5 bases and J 4 bases; nucleotides not matched to a gene: 3. The germline gives CDR1 SGHRS, CDR2 YFSETQ. The CDR3 DNA sequence: TGCGCCAGCAGACAGGGGGCGCTTAATGAAAAACTGTTTTTT. Encoded protein: CASRQGALNEKLFF.

This clonotype was found a few times. The V gene is TRBV7-9, the J gene TRBJ2-2; TRBD2 aligns across 7 bases. The CDR3 loop spans 17 amino acids. V shed 5 bases and J 1 base; nucleotides not matched to a gene: 10. CDR1 SEHNR and CDR2 FQNEAQ come from the germline V gene (reference sequence). Here the CDR3 reads CASSTRGAGENTGELFF. The CDR3 coding sequence is TGTGCCAGCAGCACCCGTGGGGCGGGGGAGAACACCGGGGAGCTGTTTTTT.

The J gene is TRBJ1-2, the V gene TRBV14; D is undetermined. Looked up from germline, CDR1 is SGHDN and CDR2 is FVKESK. The CDR3 covers 14 residues. Trimming shortened V by 1 base and J by 4 bases, and 10 bases separated the two germline ends. CDR3 bases: TGTGCCAGCAGCCAAGTAGGGCTCGGCTATGGCTACACCTTC. This codes for CASSQVGLGYGYTF.

V usage is TRBV7-2 and J usage is TRBJ2-7, with 13 bases aligning to TRBD2. The CDR3 runs 17 residues. Germline loops: CDR1 SGHTA, CDR2 FQGNSA. J was trimmed by 7 bases and V by 3 bases; bases with no gene match: 12. DNA of the CDR3: TGTGCCAGCAGCTTGCGGGAACTAGCGGGAGGGCATACGGAGCAGTACTTC. It encodes CASSLRELAGGHTEQYF.

The chain carries TRBV20-1 and TRBJ2-2, with no clear D. CDR1 is DFQATT, CDR2 SNEGSKA, per germline (reference sequence). The CDR3 length is 17 residues. V was clipped by 3 bases and J by 1 base, with 18 bases between them. CDR3 sequence reads: CSASSLRTVENTGELFF. CDR3 in DNA: TGCAGTGCTAGCTCTTTAAGGACGGTGGAGAACACCGGGGAGCTGTTTTTT.

Only one count was recorded for this clonotype. The chain's CDR3 is CASRGQGRAYEQYF. CDR3 coding DNA: TGTGCCAGCAGGGGACAGGGGCGAGCCTACGAGCAGTACTTC. The chain carries TRBV2 and TRBJ2-7; 10 nucleotides align to TRBD1. Germline-derived CDR1 and CDR2 are SNHLY and FYNNEI. The V gene end was trimmed by 6 bases and the J gene end by 2 bases; junction bases not matched to a gene: 4. The CDR3 consists of 14 residues.

The CDR3: CAIGTGNTEAFF. CDR3 DNA sequence: TGTGCCATAGGGACGGGGAACACTGAAGCTTTCTTT. The chain uses TRBV11-1 and TRBJ1-1; tentative D call: TRBD1 (5 bases). CDR3 length: 12 residues. CDR1 SGHAT and CDR2 FQDESV come from the germline V gene (reference sequence). V lost 10 bases to trimming and J lost 1 base, with 10 bases between them.

Worth noting for this clonotype: This may come from a read error, since a much larger clone is one base off. The rearrangement links TRBV5-5 to TRBJ1-3; D gene uncertain. The CDR3 has 13 residues. Germline V lookup: CDR1 SGHKS, CDR2 YYEKEE (reference sequence). CDR3 protein: CASSYLSGNTMYF. CDR3 bases: TGTGCCAGCAGCTATCTCTCTGGAAACACCATGTATTTT.

With respect to this clonotype: The junction departs from the called germline gene at one end, perhaps through a read error. This sequence joins TRBV19 and TRBJ1-3, with 9 bases aligning to TRBD1. The CDR3 runs 16 residues. Germline V CDR1 and CDR2: LNHDA, SQIVND (reference sequence). The CDR3 spells CASSILGQGSGNTTYF. The CDR3 bases are TGTGCCAGTAGTATCCTGGGACAGGGCTCTGGAAACACCACATATTTT.

The chain links TRBV9 to TRBJ2-5, with 7 positions matching TRBD2. V gave up 0 bases and J gave up 5 bases; unmatched junction bases: 7. This CDR3 comprises 15 residues. Germline values: CDR1 SGDLS, CDR2 YYNGEE. CDR3 region: CASSVAGGGGETQYF. In nucleotides, the CDR3 is TGTGCCAGCAGCGTAGCGGGGGGAGGAGGCGAGACCCAGTACTTC.

This clonotype turned up a few times. The V and J genes are TRBV20-1 and TRBJ2-7, with 8 bases matching TRBD2. CDR3 length: 14 residues. Germline V gives CDR1 DFQATT, CDR2 SNEGSKA (reference sequence). With V trimmed by 6 bases and J by 2 bases, 9 bases remained unmatched. CDR3 coding DNA: TGCAGTGCGGGGCGGGGGGCCTGGACCTACGAGCAGTACTTC. It encodes CSAGRGAWTYEQYF.

The chain joins TRBV5-4 to TRBJ2-7; 7 nucleotides align to TRBD1. The CDR3 contains 14 residues. Germline CDR1 is SGHNT and CDR2 is YYREEE (reference sequence). V dropped 3 bases and J dropped 5; count of bases not matched to a gene: 8. The CDR3 nucleotides read TGTGCCAGCAGCTCAACCCTAACAGGGGACGAGCAGTACTTC. It yields the protein CASSSTLTGDEQYF.

V and J are TRBV6-5 and TRBJ2-5; D gene unclear. From germline, CDR1 is MNHEY and CDR2 SVGAGI. The CDR3 is made up of 14 amino acids. Between the trimmed V and J ends, which lost 6 bases and 5 bases, there was a span of 16 bases. The CDR3 loop is CASSPLKGVETQYF. DNA of the CDR3: TGTGCCAGCAGCCCCCTGAAGGGTGTGGAGACCCAGTACTTC.

This clonotype was seen more than once but under ten times. The V and J genes are TRBV19 and TRBJ1-5, with a weak D call TRBD1 (5 bases). Germline V gene data show CDR1 as LNHDA and CDR2 as SQIVND (reference sequence). The CDR3 has 18 amino acids. V lost 5 bases and J 0 bases, leaving 20 bases between the germline ends. The CDR3 loop is CASSETGPTTYSNQPQHF. In DNA form, the CDR3 reads TGTGCCAGTAGTGAGACGGGACCGACCACTTATAGCAATCAGCCCCAGCATTTT. The full variable domain, rest sourced from reference TRBV19 and TRBJ1-5, is DGGITQSPKYLFRKEGQNVTLSCEQNLNHDAMYWYRQDPGQGLRLIYYSQIVNDFQKGDIAEGYSVSREKKESFPLTVTSAQKNPTAFYLCASSETGPTTYSNQPQHFGDGTRLSIL.

The chain recombines TRBV10-3 with TRBJ1-5; tentatively, D is TRBD1 (5 bases). CDR1 ENHRY and CDR2 SYGVKD come from the germline V gene. Trimming stripped 10 bases from V and 2 bases from J, with 9 bases between. CDR3 length: 12 residues. The CDR3 nucleotides read TGTGCCACCCCGACAGGCAATCAGCCCCAGCATTTT. It specifies CATPTGNQPQHF.

V usage is TRBV9 and J usage is TRBJ2-7, with 7 bases lining up with TRBD2. Germline assignment: CDR1 SGDLS and CDR2 YYNGEE. J lost 6 bases, V lost 5 bases, and 5 bases had no gene match. The CDR3 extends over 12 amino acids. CDR3 protein: CASRGRAGEQYF. DNA for the CDR3: TGTGCCAGCAGGGGGAGGGCCGGCGAGCAGTACTTC.

There are many counts of this clonotype. The chain couples TRBV7-8 to TRBJ1-6; D is ambiguous. Trimming left V 2 bases short and J 8 bases short, with 13 bases between. The germline V gene has CDR1 SGHVS and CDR2 FQNEAQ. The CDR3 consists of 15 residues. CDR3 in DNA: TGTGCCAGCAGCTTATTCCGAGCCAACGATTCACCCCTCCACTTT. Its protein is CASSLFRANDSPLHF.

The chain joins TRBV12-3 or TRBV12-4 to TRBJ2-7; 8 bases match TRBD1. The CDR3 has 15 amino acids. V was clipped by 2 bases and J by 3 bases; unmatched bases: 6. In DNA form, the CDR3 reads TGTGCCAGCAGTTTAAAGGGACAGGCAATCTACGAGCAGTACTTC. As protein: CASSLKGQAIYEQYF.